The present T cell receptor beta chain was sequenced within a study of T cell responses to AZD1222 COVID-19 vaccine. The protocol was immunoSEQ multiplex PCR, while the TCRdb copy is restricted to in-frame clones and leaves out a portion. Of fewer than 150,000 clones in the sample, approximately 86% were seen once. This sequence was found in an adult who received the AZD1222 COVID-19 vaccine. The specimen comprised peripheral blood, sampled 28 days after the second AZD1222 dose.

CDR3 DNA sequence: TGTGCCAGCAGCGGAGGGACGCACGGCTACACCTTC. This translates into CASSGGTHGYTF. The chain couples TRBV11-2 to TRBJ1-2; possibly TRBD1 for D (5 bases). The V end lost 5 bases, the J end lost 8 bases, and 12 bases lay between the germline ends. CDR3 size: 12 residues. CDR1 and CDR2 from the germline V gene are SGHAT and FQNNGV.